This T cell receptor beta chain was retrieved from a study of beta chain features in type 1 diabetes (dated by TCRdb to the late 2010s). At the level of the whole study: Patients and healthy donors did not differ in mean age, gender distribution, total cell number or subset yield. Regulatory and stem cell-like memory subsets were isolated from only 8 patients and 8 healthy donors, whereas naive and central memory subsets came from all 28 donors. Across all samples, about 110 million sorted cells were examined, and cell number per subset correlated strongly with RNA yield. In the study, TCRB repertoires of sorted circulating CD4+ T cell subsets from recently diagnosed type 1 diabetes patients were compared with those of matched healthy donors.

Including cysteine and phenylalanine, the CDR3 has 14 amino acids. Only CDR3 DNA is held: 42 bases, read in frame from base 1. CDR1 and CDR2, per the germline V gene, are SGHRS and YFSETQ. V is clipped by 1 base and J by 8 bases, and the sequence between their germline boundaries is 15 bases long. The sample holds a few counts of this clone. It has no known antigen specificity. No clone much larger than this one lies a single base away; base qualities are absent. The entire amount of isolated RNA was reverse transcribed using the High Capacity cDNA Reverse Transcription Kit, so the sequenced TCRB transcripts were expressed ones. Naive, central memory and regulatory T cell samples underwent deep immunoSEQ sequencing, averaging about 3.57 million total reads per sample. After sorted cells were lysed in RLT buffer, RNA was extracted with DNase-treated RNeasy Micro or Mini kits, with the choice depending on cell number. Each cell subset was processed separately to prevent cross-contamination, with patient and healthy donor samples processed together. The immunoSEQ multiplex PCR was used to amplify TCRB sequences from cDNA, generating 87-bp fragments that spanned the CDR3 region. The amplicons were sequenced using the Illumina HiSeq platform. The authors' analysis ran thus. Synthetic template baselines were used to correct PCR bias computationally, reads within Hamming distance 2 were collapsed together, and singletons that could not be merged were discarded. Reads were aligned to IMGT to assign V, D and J genes, CDR3 length, and insertions or deletions at six rearrangement sites. Within each subset, clonotype counts were normalized to the number of sorted cells before true diversity and Gini coefficients were calculated with the tcR R package. The overlap coefficient, calculated on TCRB nucleotide sequences, was used to quantify repertoire sharing. As a proxy for the pre-selection repertoire, out-of-frame TCRB sequences from naive cells were analyzed. The clones in this table, taken by TCRdb from immuneACCESS, are in-frame only. Not every clone is retained; where verified, under half of the shortfall comes from an unresolved V gene, and the cause of the rest is unknown. V, J and clone size derive from that table, while D and trimming were established from the DNA sequence. The sample table lists some 640,000 clones, about an eighth of them with a count of one. The leading ten clones occupy 0.035% to 0.04% of the sample.

From each donor, a single peripheral blood sample of around 0.12 L on average was drawn into heparinised tubes. A BD FACSAria II was used to sort naive, central memory, regulatory and stem cell-like memory CD4+ T cells with a panel that included CD45RO, CCR7, CD25, CD127, CD95 and CD27. Purity was above 98% for every sorted population. PBMCs were separated immediately by Lymphoprep density gradient centrifugation and were stained directly, without being cultured. To minimize batch effects, samples were stained and sorted in pairs, one healthy donor with one patient per experiment. The research as a whole found: Shorter templates might be favored by PCR, yet because patient and control samples were amplified and corrected together, any such skew would affect both groups equally. Only small numbers of individuals were included in the HLA sub-analyses, which left unresolved whether HLA type had any influence on TCRB rearrangement. Because cDNA was sequenced instead of genomic DNA, activated cells with high expression could be over-represented, although the groups did not differ in activation or CD3 levels. In all four CD4+ subsets, TCRB CDR3 length was moderately but significantly shorter in type 1 diabetes patients. Fewer insertions and more nucleotide deletions at VDJ recombination sites were observed in patients with type 1 diabetes, implying thymic rearrangement abnormalities. The naive, central memory and regulatory TCRB repertoires appeared to resemble one another more closely among patients than among healthy donors.

The source is a man between 18 and 35 years old with type 1 diabetes. The chain was built from TRBV5-1 and TRBJ1-2; no D gene is confidently identified. The sample comprised naive CD4+ T cells from blood. The cell subset or site label, read with the paper, signifies: true naive CD4+ T cells. The bases read TGCGCCAGCAGCTTGAATCCCGGCAGCATCGGCTACACCTTC. It translates as CASSLNPGSIGYTF.